One and the same sample provided the 23 T cell receptor beta chains below, sequenced in a study of CD8 T cells in ankylosing spondylitis. A single record per CDR3 protein comes from TCRdb applying MiXCR to the 5' RACE reads. The table lists 180,000 or so distinct CDR3 sequences, around 10% of them singletons, with under 35% in the top ten. Sequencing input: blood, either unsorted or a sorted T cell fraction (not recorded which). These receptors were obtained from a male donor with ankylosing spondylitis or in good health (not recorded which).

The chain carries TRBV12-3 or TRBV12-4 and TRBJ2-7, with 9 bases matching TRBD1. V shed 3 bases and J 6 bases; nucleotides not matched to a gene: 3. CDR3 length equals 13 residues. CDR3 sequence: CASSLSQGAEQYF. CDR3 bases: TGTGCCAGCAGTTTGTCACAGGGGGCCGAGCAGTACTTC.

In its sample, this clonotype was seen many times. This sequence joins TRBV5-1 and TRBJ1-3, with D possibly being TRBD1 (6 bases). V was pared by 4 bases and J by 0 bases, with 17 bases between. This CDR3 comprises 17 residues. Germline values: CDR1 SGHRS, CDR2 YFSETQ. The CDR3 region is CASSPRQAQSSGNTIYF. Here the CDR3 DNA reads TGCGCCAGCAGCCCGCGACAGGCACAGAGCTCTGGAAACACCATATATTTT.

The rearrangement links TRBV12-3 or TRBV12-4 to TRBJ2-5; 9 bases map to TRBD1. V lost 6 bases, J lost 5 bases, and 13 bases stayed unmatched. This CDR3 spans 16 amino acids. The CDR3 is CASSPPGTGRRETQYF. The CDR3 DNA reads as TGTGCCAGCAGCCCTCCCGGGACAGGGCGGCGGGAGACCCAGTACTTC.

The table lists this clonotype with many counts. The chain couples TRBV6-1 to TRBJ1-1; no firm D call. V was clipped by 4 bases and J by 6 bases, with 12 bases between them. Germline V gene data show CDR1 as MNHNS and CDR2 as SASEGT. CDR3 length: 13 amino acids. The CDR3 DNA sequence: TGTGCCAGCAGTGTTCACAGTTTCGCTGAAGCTTTCTTT. Translation: CASSVHSFAEAFF.

This clonotype was counted a few times. This chain connects TRBV5-8 to TRBJ2-1; no firm D call. CDR1 and CDR2 from the germline V gene are SGHTS and YDEGEE. V lost 2 bases, J lost 0 bases, and 12 bases lay in between. The CDR3 consists of 16 residues. CDR3 sequence reads: CASSFGSFSSYNEQFF. The CDR3 DNA reads TGTGCCAGCAGCTTTGGTAGCTTCAGCTCCTACAATGAGCAGTTCTTC.

Ten or more counts support this clonotype. The chain couples TRBV28 to TRBJ2-7; D unresolved. V dropped 2 bases and J dropped 4 bases, with 3 bases sitting between them. Germline-derived CDR1 and CDR2 are MDHEN and SYDVKM. The CDR3 loop spans 11 amino acids. The chain's CDR3 is CASSLEYEQYF. In nucleotides, the CDR3 is TGTGCCAGCAGTTTAGAATACGAGCAGTACTTC.

There are a few counts of this clonotype. The chain joins TRBV12-3 or TRBV12-4 to TRBJ1-1; the D gene is possibly TRBD1 (5 bases). This CDR3 has 15 amino acids. Between the trimmed V and J ends, which lost 3 bases and 2 bases, there was a span of 13 bases. The CDR3 loop reads CASSFYGAVNTEAFF. The CDR3 DNA reads as TGTGCCAGCAGTTTCTATGGGGCAGTCAACACTGAAGCTTTCTTT.

This chain links TRBV12-3 or TRBV12-4 with TRBJ1-6; D might be TRBD1 (5 bases). The V gene lost 4 bases and the J gene lost 9 bases, with 10 bases spanning the gap. This CDR3 comprises 13 residues. CDR3 DNA: TGTGCCAGCAGTTCGTCGGGGGGTTCACCCCTCCACTTT. Protein: CASSSSGGSPLHF.

The J gene is TRBJ2-7, the V gene TRBV4-3; D perhaps matches TRBD1 (6 bases). The germline gives CDR1 LGHNA, CDR2 YSLEER. The CDR3 consists of 15 residues. Trimming left V 0 bases short and J 4 bases short, with 13 bases between. CDR3 DNA: TGCGCCAGCAGCCAAGACACAGGGACGAGGTACGAGCAGTACTTC. This gives the protein CASSQDTGTRYEQYF.

The V gene is TRBV7-9, the J gene TRBJ1-1; perhaps TRBD1 as D (6 bases). Trimming took 3 bases from V and 0 from J, leaving 11 bases between them. Germline V gives CDR1 SEHNR, CDR2 FQNEAQ (reference sequence). The CDR3 runs 15 residues. CDR3 nucleotide sequence: TGTGCCAGCAGCTTCGGGGGGGCGATGAACACTGAAGCTTTCTTT. Translated: CASSFGGAMNTEAFF.

The table lists this clonotype with many counts. The chain is built from TRBV19 and TRBJ2-3; 9 bases match TRBD2. The V segment lost 5 bases and the J segment 2 bases; nucleotides outside the gene matches: 5. Germline-derived CDR1 and CDR2 are LNHDA and SQIVND (reference sequence). The CDR3 sequence is 15 residues long. The DNA of the CDR3 is TGTGCCAGTAGTGGTCTAGCGGGACTCACAGATACGCAGTATTTT. Its translation is CASSGLAGLTDTQYF. The variable domain in full, completed from reference TRBV19 and TRBJ2-3, reads DGGITQSPKYLFRKEGQNVTLSCEQNLNHDAMYWYRQDPGQGLRLIYYSQIVNDFQKGDIAEGYSVSREKKESFPLTVTSAQKNPTAFYLCASSGLAGLTDTQYFGPGTRLTVL.

This clonotype was found many times. The rearrangement joins TRBV5-1 to TRBJ2-2, with TRBD2 matching over 8 bases. Germline CDR1 reads SGHRS; CDR2 reads YFSETQ. Germline trimming cut 4 bases from V and 0 bases from J; bases unmatched to any gene: 5. The CDR3 runs 16 residues. CDR3: CASSRALAANTGELFF. The CDR3 DNA follows: TGCGCCAGCAGCAGGGCACTAGCGGCGAACACCGGGGAGCTGTTTTTT. Looking up the rest from reference TRBV5-1 and TRBJ2-2 gives the full variable domain: KAGVTQTPRYLIKTRGQQVTLSCSPISGHRSVSWYQQTPGQGLQFLFEYFSETQRNKGNFPGRFSGRQFSNSRSEMNVSTLELGDSALYLCASSRALAANTGELFFGEGSRLTVL.

With regard to this clonotype: This could be a read error, since a much larger clone is one nucleotide away. This chain connects TRBV12-3 or TRBV12-4 to TRBJ1-2; TRBD1 aligns across 10 bases. The CDR3 has 14 amino acids. CDR3 sequence (DNA): TGTGCCTGCAGTCCGACAGGGGGCTTGTATGGCTACACCTTC. It specifies CACSPTGGLYGYTF.

There are a few counts of this clonotype. The chain couples TRBV20-1 to TRBJ2-1; TRBD2 matches 7 bases. V gave up 6 bases and J gave up 5 bases; unmatched junction bases: 7. This CDR3 is 13 amino acids long. The germline V gene has CDR1 DFQATT and CDR2 SNEGSKA (reference sequence). In DNA, the CDR3 is TGCAGTGCCCCCTTGGGGGGGAACAATGAGCAGTTCTTC. This gives the protein CSAPLGGNNEQFF.

This clonotype was observed a few times. The chain uses TRBV12-5 and TRBJ2-5; 7 bases match TRBD2. The CDR3 consists of 14 residues. V shed 1 base and J 3 bases; nucleotides not matched to a gene: 2. Germline values: CDR1 LGHNT, CDR2 FRNRAP. DNA for the CDR3: TGTGCTAGTGGTTTGGGACTAGCAGAAGAGACCCAGTACTTC. Residues: CASGLGLAEETQYF.

This clonotype was counted many times. V and J are TRBV5-1 and TRBJ2-5, with a possible D match to TRBD2 (5 bases). V shed 4 bases and J shed 5 bases, with 12 bases lying between them. The CDR3 has 13 residues. From germline, CDR1 is SGHRS and CDR2 YFSETQ. The CDR3 DNA reads TGCGCCAGCAGCCCTGGTTGGGAGGAGACCCAGTACTTC. This encodes CASSPGWEETQYF.

The chain links TRBV6-1 to TRBJ2-7; D is ambiguous. Germline CDR1 is MNHNS and CDR2 is SASEGT. The CDR3 runs 15 residues. Trimming took off 6 bases at V and 2 bases at J, with 17 bases between the two ends. CDR3 amino acids: CASSQDGNDAYEQYF. Written as DNA, the CDR3 is TGTGCCAGCAGCCAAGACGGTAACGATGCCTACGAGCAGTACTTC.

This clonotype was counted ten times or more. This chain connects TRBV11-2 to TRBJ2-3, with 8 bases matching TRBD2. The CDR3 has 16 amino acids. Germline V gives CDR1 SGHAT, CDR2 FQNNGV. The V gene end was trimmed by 4 bases and the J gene end by 1 base; junction bases not matched to a gene: 7. This chain's CDR3 is CASSSFGTRGTDTQYF. In DNA, the CDR3 is TGTGCCAGCAGCTCCTTCGGGACTAGGGGCACAGATACGCAGTATTTT.

The chain joins TRBV12-3 or TRBV12-4 to TRBJ2-1; D remains unclear. The CDR3 is 13 residues long. Trimming took 1 base from V and 9 from J, leaving 10 bases between them. The CDR3, as DNA: TGTGCCAGCAGTTTAGAAGCAGAGGCTGAGCAGTTCTTC. It encodes CASSLEAEAEQFF.

This chain joins TRBV10-3 and TRBJ2-7; D gene unclear. V shed 4 bases and J shed 0 bases, with 10 bases lying between them. The length of the CDR3 is 14 residues. Per germline, CDR1 ENHRY and CDR2 SYGVKD. Written as DNA, the CDR3 is TGTGCCATCAGTGGTGGAAGTTTCTCCTACGAGCAGTACTTC. It translates to CAISGGSFSYEQYF.

This clonotype was seen ten or more times. This sequence joins TRBV5-1 and TRBJ2-3; D ambiguous. The CDR3 extends over 13 amino acids. The V end lost 3 bases, the J end lost 4 bases, and 9 bases lay between the germline ends. Looked up from germline, CDR1 is SGHRS and CDR2 is YFSETQ. CDR3 amino acids: CASSSYSADTQYF. The CDR3 DNA reads as TGCGCCAGCAGCTCTTATTCAGCAGATACGCAGTATTTT.

Of note for this clonotype: A single base separates this from a much larger clone, so it may be a read error. V usage is TRBV2 and J usage is TRBJ2-6; D remains unclear. V was trimmed by 5 bases and J by 1 base, leaving 9 bases between them. CDR1 is SNHLY and CDR2 is FYNNEI in the germline V gene. The CDR3 is 15 amino acids. The CDR3 protein is CASSLGRSGANVLTF. CDR3 in DNA: TGTGCCAGCAGTTTAGGGCGATCTGGGGCCAACGTCCTGACTTTC.

This clonotype was counted ten times or more. The V call is TRBV20-1, the J call TRBJ1-5; 7 bases are shared with TRBD1. Per the germline V gene, CDR1 is DFQATT and CDR2 is SNEGSKA (reference sequence). J was trimmed by 4 bases and V by 0 bases; bases with no gene match: 9. CDR3 length: 16 residues. The CDR3 spells CSARDLVGGRNQPQHF. CDR3 coding DNA: TGCAGTGCTAGAGATTTAGTAGGGGGCCGTAATCAGCCCCAGCATTTT.